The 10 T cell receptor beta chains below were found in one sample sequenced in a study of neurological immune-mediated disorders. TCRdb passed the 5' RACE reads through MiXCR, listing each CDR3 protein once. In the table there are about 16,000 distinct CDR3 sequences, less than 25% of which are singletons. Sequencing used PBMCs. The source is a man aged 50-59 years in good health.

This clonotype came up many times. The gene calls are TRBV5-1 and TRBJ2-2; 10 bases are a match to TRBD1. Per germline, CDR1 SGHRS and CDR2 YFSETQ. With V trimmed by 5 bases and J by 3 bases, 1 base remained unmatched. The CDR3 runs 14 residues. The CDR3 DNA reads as TGCGCCAGCAGGACAGGGGGCCACACCGGGGAGCTGTTTTTT. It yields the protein CASRTGGHTGELFF.

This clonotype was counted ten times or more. DNA of the CDR3: TGTGCCAGCAGCTTCCGAGGTAACGGCAATCAGCCCCAGCATTTT. It encodes CASSFRGNGNQPQHF. The V call is TRBV5-6, the J call TRBJ1-5, with D hard to call. The length of the CDR3 is 15 residues. Trimming stripped 2 bases from V and 2 bases from J, with 11 bases between. CDR1 is SGHDT and CDR2 is YYEEEE in the germline V gene.

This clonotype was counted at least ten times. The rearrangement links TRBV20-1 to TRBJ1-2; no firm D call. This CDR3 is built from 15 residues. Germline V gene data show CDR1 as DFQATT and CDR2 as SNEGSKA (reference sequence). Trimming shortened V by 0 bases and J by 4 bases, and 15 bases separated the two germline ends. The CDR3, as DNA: TGCAGTGCTAGAGATCAGGCCCCGGGATCCTATGGCTACACCTTC. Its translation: CSARDQAPGSYGYTF.

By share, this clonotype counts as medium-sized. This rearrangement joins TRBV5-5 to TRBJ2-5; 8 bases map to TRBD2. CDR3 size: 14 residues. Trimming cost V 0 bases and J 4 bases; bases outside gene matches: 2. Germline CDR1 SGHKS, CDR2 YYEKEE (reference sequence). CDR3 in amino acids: CASSLDTSGETQYF. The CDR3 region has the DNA TGTGCCAGCAGCTTGGACACTAGCGGAGAGACCCAGTACTTC. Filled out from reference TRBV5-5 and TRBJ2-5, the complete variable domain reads DAGVTQSPTHLIKTRGQQVTLRCSPISGHKSVSWYQQVLGQGPQFIFQYYEKEERGRGNFPDRFSARQFPNYSSELNVNALLLGDSALYLCASSLDTSGETQYFGPGTRLLVL.

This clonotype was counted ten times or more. CDR3 amino acids: CSANSGKRTGYEQYF. CDR3 nucleotides: TGCAGTGCGAATAGTGGGAAACGGACTGGCTACGAGCAGTACTTC. The chain is built from TRBV20-1 and TRBJ2-7, with D maybe TRBD2 (5 bases). Trimming cost V 6 bases and J 3 bases, with 21 bases left between them. Per the germline V gene, CDR1 is DFQATT and CDR2 is SNEGSKA (reference sequence). The CDR3 is 15 amino acids.

This chain's CDR3 is CSALPGAGGSYNEQFF. The CDR3 DNA follows: TGCAGTGCTCTCCCCGGGGCGGGAGGCTCCTACAATGAGCAGTTCTTC. The chain employs TRBV20-1 and TRBJ2-1; 8 nucleotides line up with TRBD2. This CDR3 contains 16 residues. V gave up 5 bases and J gave up 0 bases; unmatched junction bases: 9. Germline-derived CDR1 and CDR2 are DFQATT and SNEGSKA (reference sequence).

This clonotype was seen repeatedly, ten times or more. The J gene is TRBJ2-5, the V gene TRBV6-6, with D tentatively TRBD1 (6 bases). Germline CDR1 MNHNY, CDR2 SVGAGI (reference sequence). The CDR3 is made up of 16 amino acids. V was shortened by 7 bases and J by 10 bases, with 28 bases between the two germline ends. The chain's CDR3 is CASTPELSGWEGGQYF. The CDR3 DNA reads TGTGCCAGCACCCCTGAGCTTAGTGGTTGGGAAGGGGGCCAGTACTTC.

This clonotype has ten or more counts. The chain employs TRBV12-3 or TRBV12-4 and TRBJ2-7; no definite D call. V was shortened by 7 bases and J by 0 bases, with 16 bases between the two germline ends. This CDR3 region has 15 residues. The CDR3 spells CASTTGLGNSYEQYF. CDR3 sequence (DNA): TGTGCCAGCACCACCGGGCTGGGGAACTCCTACGAGCAGTACTTC.

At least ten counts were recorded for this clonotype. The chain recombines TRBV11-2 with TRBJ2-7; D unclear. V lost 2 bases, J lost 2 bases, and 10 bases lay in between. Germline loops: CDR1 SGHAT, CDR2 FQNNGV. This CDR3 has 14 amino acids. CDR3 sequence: CASSLSHSAYEQYF. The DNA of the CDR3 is TGTGCCAGCAGCTTATCCCACAGCGCCTACGAGCAGTACTTC.

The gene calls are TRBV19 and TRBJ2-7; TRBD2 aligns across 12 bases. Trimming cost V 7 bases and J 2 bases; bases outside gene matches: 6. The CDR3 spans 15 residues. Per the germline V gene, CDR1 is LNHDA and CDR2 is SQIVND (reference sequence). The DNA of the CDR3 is TGTGCCAGTACCAAGACTAGCGGGAGCCCCTACGAGCAGTACTTC. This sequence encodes CASTKTSGSPYEQYF.